Each of the 20 T cell receptor beta chains below was sequenced from the same sample in a study of OX40 agonist ivuxolimab in advanced cancers. The method was immunoSEQ multiplex PCR; TCRdb's version includes in-frame clones alone and lacks a portion of them. The table has just under 20,000 clones, around 82% seen once. The sequenced sample was CD4+ or CD8+ T cells sorted from blood, obtained in a trial of the OX40 agonist ivuxolimab. These receptors came from an adult with an advanced solid tumor such as melanoma, head and neck, liver or kidney cancer.

This clone came up once. J is TRBJ2-2 and V is TRBV9; 13 bases fit TRBD2. CDR3 size: 16 residues. Unmatched junction bases numbered 1, after V lost 0 bases and J lost 5 bases. Germline CDR1 SGDLS, CDR2 YYNGEE. The CDR3 loop reads CASSVELAGGTGELFF. CDR3 DNA sequence: TGTGCCAGCAGCGTAGAACTAGCGGGAGGGACCGGGGAGCTGTTTTTT.

This CDR3 reads CASSQEGGGGWLSGELFF. The CDR3 DNA follows: TGTGCCAGCAGCCAAGAGGGCGGGGGAGGGTGGTTATCCGGGGAGCTGTTTTTT. The chain uses TRBV4-2 and TRBJ2-2, with 7 bases fitting TRBD2. This CDR3 is 18 amino acids long. Unmatched junction bases numbered 13, after V lost 0 bases and J lost 6 bases. Germline V gene lookup returns CDR1 LGHNA and CDR2 YNFKEQ.

The V and J genes are TRBV27 and TRBJ2-7, with 7 nucleotides matching TRBD2. The CDR3 loop spans 15 amino acids. Germline CDR1 reads MNHEY; CDR2 reads SMNVEV (reference sequence). J was trimmed by 2 bases and V by 1 base; bases with no gene match: 5. In DNA form, the CDR3 reads TGTGCCAGCAGTTTATTGCGGGAGACCCCCTACGAGCAGTACTTC. Encoded protein: CASSLLRETPYEQYF.

J is TRBJ2-7 and V is TRBV9; D possibly matches TRBD1 or TRBD2 (6 bases each). The CDR3 contains 15 residues. Germline V gene lookup returns CDR1 SGDLS and CDR2 YYNGEE. Trimming took 0 bases from V and 2 from J, leaving 12 bases between them. The CDR3 coding sequence is TGTGCCAGCAGCGTAGGGGGGGCGACCACCTACGAGCAGTACTTC. Encoded protein: CASSVGGATTYEQYF.

This rearrangement joins TRBV27 to TRBJ2-1; D is unclear. From germline, CDR1 is MNHEY and CDR2 SMNVEV (reference sequence). Trimming cost V 1 base and J 6 bases, with 10 bases left between them. The CDR3 covers 14 residues. CDR3 sequence (DNA): TGTGCCAGCAGTTTATTTCCTAATAGCAATGAGCAGTTCTTC. This translates into CASSLFPNSNEQFF.

This clone was seen a few times. The CDR3 nucleotides read TGTGCCAGCAGCTTGGAGAGGGACACTAATGAAAAACTGTTTTTT. Its protein product is CASSLERDTNEKLFF. V and J are TRBV5-6 and TRBJ1-4, with D perhaps matching TRBD1 (5 bases). The germline V gene encodes CDR1 SGHDT and CDR2 YYEEEE. V was cut by 0 bases and J by 2 bases, with 8 bases left in between. The CDR3 is 15 residues long. The full variable domain, rest sourced from reference TRBV5-6 and TRBJ1-4, is DAGVTQSPTHLIKTRGQQVTLRCSPKSGHDTVSWYQQALGQGPQFIFQYYEEEERQRGNFPDRFSGHQFPNYSSELNVNALLLGDSALYLCASSLERDTNEKLFFGSGTQLSVL.

V is TRBV30 and J is TRBJ1-2; D unclear. Germline V lookup: CDR1 GTSNPN, CDR2 SVGIG (reference sequence). This CDR3 spans 11 amino acids. Trimming shortened V by 1 base and J by 8 bases, and 8 bases separated the two germline ends. The CDR3 bases are TGTGCCTGGAGTGGGAGCCCGGGCTACACCTTC. It yields the protein CAWSGSPGYTF. Looking up the rest from reference TRBV30 and TRBJ1-2 gives the full variable domain: SQTIHQWPATLVQPVGSPLSLECTVEGTSNPNLYWYRQAAGRGLQLLFYSVGIGQISSEVPQNLSASRPQDRQFILSSKKLLLSDSGFYLCAWSGSPGYTFGSGTRLTVV.

The chain links TRBV7-8 to TRBJ1-4; D is unclear. The V end was cut by 5 bases, the J end by 8 bases, with 15 bases between. The CDR3 covers 14 residues. CDR1 is SGHVS, CDR2 FQNEAQ, per germline. The CDR3 loop is CASSPGPLGEKLFF. Written as DNA, the CDR3 is TGTGCCAGCAGCCCCGGGCCCCTGGGAGAAAAACTGTTTTTT.

V gene TRBV7-9 combines with J gene TRBJ1-1; D possibly corresponds to TRBD1 (6 bases). This CDR3 is built from 14 residues. With 4 bases removed from V and 0 bases from J, the gap between germline ends came to 9 bases. Germline CDR1 is SEHNR and CDR2 is FQNEAQ (reference sequence). CDR3 bases: TGTGCCAGCAGCTCGACAGGCCTGAACACTGAAGCTTTCTTT. Protein: CASSSTGLNTEAFF.

The chain employs TRBV5-1 and TRBJ2-2; D is ambiguous. Germline V CDR1 and CDR2: SGHRS, YFSETQ. This CDR3 contains 14 residues. V gave up 0 bases and J gave up 7 bases, with 10 bases separating them. The CDR3 DNA sequence: TGCGCCAGCAGCTTGGAACGGCTCGGCGGGGAGCTGTTTTTT. Amino acid sequence: CASSLERLGGELFF.

The count of this clone is one. The gene calls are TRBV6-5 and TRBJ2-7, with TRBD2 matching 9 bases. The CDR3 runs 16 residues. Trimming removed 0 bases from V and 5 bases from J; junction bases left unmatched: 8. Germline V CDR1 and CDR2: MNHEY, SVGAGI. The CDR3 nucleotides are TGTGCCAGCAGTTACTCGGGAGCGCGGGAGGGACACGAGCAGTACTTC. Translated: CASSYSGAREGHEQYF.

The V gene is TRBV4-2, the J gene TRBJ2-1; D not certain. The CDR3 is 15 residues long. Trimming stripped 1 base from V and 0 bases from J, with 7 bases between. Germline assignment: CDR1 LGHNA and CDR2 YNFKEQ. This chain's CDR3 is CASSQGAFSYNEQFF. The CDR3 DNA is TGTGCCAGCAGCCAAGGTGCTTTCTCCTACAATGAGCAGTTCTTC.

The chain couples TRBV6-5 to TRBJ2-5, with D tentatively TRBD1 or TRBD2 (5 bases each). There are 12 residues in the CDR3. Looked up from germline, CDR1 is MNHEY and CDR2 is SVGAGI. V gave up 8 bases and J gave up 5 bases, with 12 bases separating them. The CDR3 here is CASGAGTETQYF. DNA for the CDR3: TGTGCCAGCGGGGCCGGGACGGAGACCCAGTACTTC.

With respect to this clone: The junction does not match germline at one end; this may be a read error. The rearrangement joins TRBV14 to TRBJ2-7, with D possibly being TRBD2 (6 bases). Germline V gives CDR1 SGHDN, CDR2 FVKESK. There are 18 residues in the CDR3. CDR3 in amino acids: CASSPARVGTLSSYERYF. The CDR3, as DNA: TGTGCCAGCAGCCCAGCCAGGGTCGGGACTCTCAGCTCCTACGAGCGGTACTTC.

The chain carries TRBV20-1 and TRBJ2-7; D ambiguous. Trimming left V 0 bases short and J 7 bases short, with 7 bases between. The CDR3 sequence is 11 residues long. Per the germline V gene, CDR1 is DFQATT and CDR2 is SNEGSKA (reference sequence). Written as DNA, the CDR3 is TGCAGTGCTAGAGAGTCGATGGAGCAGTACTTC. This gives the protein CSARESMEQYF.

This chain links TRBV29-1 with TRBJ2-1, with 9 bases lining up with TRBD2. This CDR3 has 17 amino acids. J was trimmed by 6 bases and V by 3 bases; bases with no gene match: 15. CDR1 and CDR2 (germline): SQVTM, ANQGSEA. CDR3 sequence (DNA): TGCAGCGTTGAGGGTAGCGGGAGAGGCCCCCACTCCAATGAGCAGTTCTTC. Its protein is CSVEGSGRGPHSNEQFF.

CDR3 bases: TGTGCCAGCAGCTTAGGCGGGAGGGAAATGGAGCAGTACTTC. Amino acid sequence: CASSLGGREMEQYF. This rearrangement joins TRBV7-6 to TRBJ2-7, with 9 bases fitting TRBD2. This CDR3 is built from 14 residues. The junction had 5 bases not matched to a gene; V was cut back by 1 base and J by 7 bases. Per germline, CDR1 SGHVS and CDR2 FNYEAQ.

The chain is built from TRBV4-1 and TRBJ2-4; D uncertain. Germline lookup yields CDR1 MGHRA and CDR2 YSYEKL. This CDR3 has 16 residues. Trimming left V 1 base short and J 0 bases short, with 10 bases between. CDR3 loop: CASSQVPQLAKNIQYF. The CDR3 nucleotides read TGCGCCAGCAGCCAAGTCCCCCAACTAGCCAAAAACATTCAGTACTTC.

J is TRBJ2-5 and V is TRBV23-1, with 10 bases that match TRBD2. TRBV23-1 is sorted into the ORF group, with uncertain function. This CDR3 spans 18 amino acids. V lost 6 bases and J lost 5; bases outside the gene matches: 18. The CDR3 DNA is TGCGCCAGCAGAAGGGGGAACCGAACTAGCGGGATCAATGAGACCCAGTACTTC. Translating gives CASRRGNRTSGINETQYF.

J is TRBJ1-5 and V is TRBV19, with D unclear. Per the germline V gene, CDR1 is LNHDA and CDR2 is SQIVND (reference sequence). CDR3 size: 15 residues. V lost 3 bases, J lost 0 bases, and 9 bases lay in between. The CDR3 bases are TGTGCCAGTAGTATCACACCATATAGCAATCAGCCCCAGCATTTT. Translating gives CASSITPYSNQPQHF.